This T cell receptor beta chain was captured in a study of blood T cell repertoires in COVID-19. In the study overall: The United States, Italy and Spain provided the acute and convalescent COVID-19 samples.

Germline loops: CDR1 MGHRA, CDR2 YSYEKL. CDR3 length: 14 residues. With V trimmed by 5 bases and J by 4 bases, 6 bases remained unmatched. There are a few counts of this clone. Original analysis: For nucleated cells, counts were estimated from reference gene primer amplification. Assay used: immunoSEQ multiplex PCR; TCRdb lists only in-frame clones, some missing. The DNA was the basis for D and trimming; V, J and clone size are from that table. The sample has over 450,000 clones, roughly 89% seen once. This sequence joins TRBV4-1 and TRBJ1-1, with 8 bases identical to TRBD1. The clonotype originates from a man aged 18-30 years with COVID-19, enrolled during active disease. The sample was peripheral blood. The CDR3 reads CASSSQTGGTEAFF. The DNA of the CDR3 is TGCGCCAGCAGCTCGCAAACAGGGGGCACTGAAGCTTTCTTT.